These 20 T cell receptor beta chains were sequenced from one sample in a study of T cells in Graves' hyperthyroidism and ophthalmopathy. RNA transcripts yielded amplified TCR beta CDR3 regions. The TCR CDR3 first-round RT-PCR relied on the HTBI primer set. TCRdb re-called the multiplex PCR reads through MiXCR, storing one row per CDR3 protein. The sample records roughly 530,000 distinct CDR3 sequences, about 15% being singletons. Sequencing input: blood. The receptors come from a woman aged 18-35 years with Graves' ophthalmopathy.

This clonotype is a singleton in its sample. The rearrangement joins TRBV27 to TRBJ2-1; 10 nucleotides agree with TRBD1. V was clipped by 10 bases and J by 14 bases; unmatched bases: 8. The length of the CDR3 is 11 residues. Germline values: CDR1 MNHEY, CDR2 SMNVEV (reference sequence). The DNA of the CDR3 is TGTGCCACCGCCGCCGGACAGGGGGAGTTCTTC. This encodes CATAAGQGEFF.

This clonotype has ten or more counts. The chain recombines TRBV11-2 with TRBJ2-1, with 7 bases matching TRBD2. Germline V gene sequence: CDR1 SGHAT, CDR2 FQNNGV. Trimming took 4 bases from V and 7 from J; bases not matched to a gene: 4. This CDR3 is built from 13 residues. The CDR3 sequence is CASSWGAGNEQFF. As DNA, the CDR3 is TGTGCCAGCAGCTGGGGAGCGGGGAATGAGCAGTTCTTC.

This clonotype has more than one count but fewer than ten. The rearrangement links TRBV4-3 to TRBJ1-2; no clear D gene. Germline assignment: CDR1 LGHNA and CDR2 YSLEER. With 0 bases removed from V and 3 bases from J, the gap between germline ends came to 11 bases. The CDR3 is 15 amino acids. CDR3 nucleotide sequence: TGCGCCAGCAGCCAAGATGGGTGGCAGTACTATGGCTACACCTTC. Amino acids: CASSQDGWQYYGYTF.

This clonotype was recorded at least ten times. The V gene is TRBV3-1, the J gene TRBJ1-2; TRBD1 might be the D (5 bases). V lost 1 base to trimming and J lost 5 bases, with 14 bases between them. CDR1 and CDR2 (germline): LGHDT, YNNKEL (reference sequence). This CDR3 region has 15 residues. The CDR3 loop reads CASSQVVRGAYGYTF. The CDR3 DNA sequence: TGTGCCAGCAGCCAAGTCGTAAGGGGCGCATATGGCTACACCTTC.

V and J are TRBV6-9 and TRBJ2-7, with no clear D. Germline V gives CDR1 MNHGY, CDR2 SVAAGI. There are 13 residues in the CDR3. V was trimmed by 4 bases and J by 3 bases, leaving 10 bases between them. This chain's CDR3 is CASSLAGNYEQYF. The CDR3 nucleotides are TGTGCCAGCAGTTTAGCAGGAAACTACGAGCAGTACTTC.

This sequence joins TRBV6-2 or TRBV6-3 and TRBJ1-5; D call uncertain. In germline, CDR1 is MNHEY, CDR2 SVGEGT. This CDR3 has 18 amino acids. Trimming took off 6 bases at V and 0 bases at J, with 21 bases between the two ends. The CDR3 coding sequence is TGTGCCAGCAGCCCACTCGACCTTTGGCACCTTAGCAATCAGCCCCAGCATTTT. Translating gives CASSPLDLWHLSNQPQHF.

This clonotype was observed a handful of times. The chain combines TRBV5-6 with TRBJ2-2; unclear D gene. This CDR3 has 14 residues. Trimming took 0 bases from V and 3 from J, leaving 6 bases between them. Germline V CDR1 and CDR2: SGHDT, YYEEEE. Here the CDR3 reads CASSLGSYTGELFF. For the CDR3, the DNA is TGTGCCAGCAGCTTGGGGAGTTACACCGGGGAGCTGTTTTTT.

This clonotype was counted many times. V gene TRBV13 combines with J gene TRBJ2-3, with D perhaps matching TRBD2 (5 bases). The CDR3 spans 14 residues. The V end was cut by 5 bases, the J end by 1 base, with 10 bases between. Germline CDR1 reads PRHDT; CDR2 reads FYEKMQ (reference sequence). CDR3 bases: TGTGCCAGCAGCCCCGGACTGCGCACAGATACGCAGTATTTT. Its translation is CASSPGLRTDTQYF. Supplemented by reference TRBV13 and TRBJ2-3, the full variable domain reads AAGVIQSPRHLIKEKRETATLKCYPIPRHDTVYWYQQGPGQDPQFLISFYEKMQSDKGSIPDRFSAQQFSDYHSELNMSSLELGDSALYFCASSPGLRTDTQYFGPGTRLTVL.

DNA of the CDR3: TGTGCCAGCAGCTTGGGGGGGACAGGGGGCGTCACCGGGGAGCTGTTTTTT. This translates into CASSLGGTGGVTGELFF. The chain combines TRBV5-5 with TRBJ2-2; 12 nucleotides match TRBD1. Germline assignment: CDR1 SGHKS and CDR2 YYEKEE (reference sequence). V was clipped by 0 bases and J by 4 bases; unmatched bases: 4. CDR3 size: 17 residues.

This chain connects TRBV7-9 to TRBJ2-5; D might be TRBD2 (6 bases). Germline V CDR1 and CDR2: SEHNR, FQNEAQ (reference sequence). Trimming took off 3 bases at V and 1 base at J, with 15 bases between the two ends. The CDR3 consists of 16 residues. CDR3 in amino acids: CASSLAYRELQETQYF. CDR3 nucleotide sequence: TGTGCCAGCAGCTTGGCGTATCGGGAGCTCCAAGAGACCCAGTACTTC.

This sequence joins TRBV5-6 and TRBJ1-2; D uncertain. Germline loops: CDR1 SGHDT, CDR2 YYEEEE. CDR3 size: 15 residues. Trimming removed 1 base from V and 1 base from J, with 11 bases in between. The DNA for the CDR3 is TGTGCCAGCAGCTTGTATAGAGGGTATAACTATGGCTACACCTTC. Translated: CASSLYRGYNYGYTF. Complete variable domain (other parts from reference TRBV5-6 and TRBJ1-2): DAGVTQSPTHLIKTRGQQVTLRCSPKSGHDTVSWYQQALGQGPQFIFQYYEEEERQRGNFPDRFSGHQFPNYSSELNVNALLLGDSALYLCASSLYRGYNYGYTFGSGTRLTVV.

The sample holds many counts of this clonotype. The V gene is TRBV10-3, the J gene TRBJ2-1; 9 nucleotides agree with TRBD1. Germline V gene lookup returns CDR1 ENHRY and CDR2 SYGVKD. This CDR3 is 14 amino acids long. J was trimmed by 5 bases and V by 4 bases; bases with no gene match: 3. CDR3 sequence reads: CAISGDRVDNEQFF. The CDR3 bases are TGTGCCATCAGTGGGGACAGGGTCGACAATGAGCAGTTCTTC.

The CDR3 nucleotides are TGTGCCAGCAGTGATCCTCAGGGTTTATACGAGCAGTTCTTC. The encoded protein is CASSDPQGLYEQFF. The rearrangement uses TRBV25-1 and TRBJ2-1; possible D gene TRBD1, 5 bases. V dropped 3 bases and J dropped 10 bases, with 16 bases sitting between them. CDR1 is MGHDK and CDR2 is SYGVNS in the germline V gene. This CDR3 is built from 14 residues. The full variable domain, completed using reference TRBV25-1 and TRBJ2-1, is EADIYQTPRYLVIGTGKKITLECSQTMGHDKMYWYQQDPGMELHLIHYSYGVNSTEKGDLSSESTVSRIRTEHFPLTLESARPSHTSQYLCASSDPQGLYEQFFGPGTRLTVL.

This chain links TRBV28 with TRBJ1-1; no clear D. Trimming cost V 7 bases and J 0 bases, with 9 bases left between them. The CDR3 spans 13 residues. Germline lookup yields CDR1 MDHEN and CDR2 SYDVKM. CDR3 residues: CASTRKMNTEAFF. The CDR3 DNA follows: TGTGCCAGCACCAGAAAGATGAACACTGAAGCTTTCTTT.

In this sample, this clonotype turned up many times. The chain has TRBV5-1 and TRBJ2-3; 8 bases align to TRBD1. This CDR3 has 16 amino acids. V was clipped by 0 bases and J by 3 bases; unmatched bases: 6. Germline V lookup: CDR1 SGHRS, CDR2 YFSETQ. CDR3: CASSLEGQVRTDTQYF. DNA for the CDR3: TGCGCCAGCAGCTTGGAGGGACAGGTCAGGACAGATACGCAGTATTTT. Together with reference TRBV5-1 and TRBJ2-3, the CDR3 gives the full variable domain: KAGVTQTPRYLIKTRGQQVTLSCSPISGHRSVSWYQQTPGQGLQFLFEYFSETQRNKGNFPGRFSGRQFSNSRSEMNVSTLELGDSALYLCASSLEGQVRTDTQYFGPGTRLTVL.

This chain links TRBV5-5 with TRBJ2-1; 9 nucleotides match TRBD2. Germline loops: CDR1 SGHKS, CDR2 YYEKEE (reference sequence). V shed 0 bases, J shed 10 bases, and the junction held 5 bases outside the gene matches. The CDR3 consists of 14 residues. The CDR3 loop is CASSLGGTSLEQFF. The CDR3 bases are TGTGCCAGCAGCTTGGGCGGGACTAGCTTGGAGCAGTTCTTC.

This clonotype was observed many times. The chain employs TRBV30 and TRBJ2-2; maybe TRBD1 (5 bases). CDR3 length equals 12 residues. The V end lost 5 bases, the J end lost 5 bases, and 9 bases lay between the germline ends. Germline CDR1 reads GTSNPN; CDR2 reads SVGIG (reference sequence). The CDR3 loop reads CAWCSGTGELFF. CDR3 bases: TGTGCCTGGTGCTCAGGGACCGGGGAGCTGTTTTTT.

There are many counts of this clonotype. V usage is TRBV7-9 and J usage is TRBJ1-2; tentative D call: TRBD1 (5 bases). Trimming took 5 bases from V and 8 from J, leaving 15 bases between them. The CDR3 covers 13 residues. Germline V gene data show CDR1 as SEHNR and CDR2 as FQNEAQ (reference sequence). The CDR3 region is CASSPDNLVGYTF. The CDR3 nucleotides are TGTGCCAGCAGCCCGGACAACCTTGTCGGCTACACCTTC.

The V call is TRBV6-2 or TRBV6-3, the J call TRBJ1-1; the D is unclear. CDR3 length equals 14 residues. Germline V gene sequence: CDR1 MNHEY, CDR2 SVGEGT. V lost 5 bases, J lost 4 bases, and 14 bases lay in between. This chain's CDR3 is CASSILGRTTEAFF. For the CDR3, the DNA is TGTGCCAGCAGTATACTCGGACGGACCACTGAAGCTTTCTTT.

This clonotype was counted between two and nine times. With a much larger clone just one base away, this may be a read error. The chain is built from TRBV27 and TRBJ2-1; a possible D gene is TRBD2 (5 bases). CDR3 length: 15 residues. Per the germline V gene, CDR1 is MNHEY and CDR2 is SMNVEV (reference sequence). The CDR3 loop reads CTSSPSNGLNNEQFF. DNA of the CDR3: TGTACCAGCAGTCCCTCGAACGGACTGAACAATGAGCAGTTCTTC.